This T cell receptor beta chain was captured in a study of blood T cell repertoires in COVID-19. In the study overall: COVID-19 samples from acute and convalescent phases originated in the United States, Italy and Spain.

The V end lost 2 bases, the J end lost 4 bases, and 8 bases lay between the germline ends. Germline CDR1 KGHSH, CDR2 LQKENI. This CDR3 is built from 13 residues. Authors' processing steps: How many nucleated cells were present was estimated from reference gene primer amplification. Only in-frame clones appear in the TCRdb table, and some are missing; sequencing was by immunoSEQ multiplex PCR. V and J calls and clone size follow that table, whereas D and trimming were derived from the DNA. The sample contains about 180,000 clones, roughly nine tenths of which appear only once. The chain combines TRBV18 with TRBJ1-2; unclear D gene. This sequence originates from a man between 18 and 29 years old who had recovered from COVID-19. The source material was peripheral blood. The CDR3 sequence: CASSPGGGYGYTF. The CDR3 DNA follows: TGTGCCAGCTCACCAGGAGGAGGCTATGGCTACACCTTC.